This TCR beta chain was captured in a study of shared clonotypes between healthy human individuals. Study overall: A couple of women and three men aged 18 to 49 made up the donors. General study findings and limits: In this cohort, only blood was sampled, and tissue repertoires likely differ.

About this clone itself: Its antigen is not identified.

Adult Caucasians living in Nashville, Tennessee made up all of the donors. Method: immunoSEQ multiplex PCR; TCRdb's copy keeps in-frame clones and lacks some. This repertoire shows about 480,000 clones, around 79% found once; its top ten account for 12%. This CDR3 is 14 amino acids long. The germline V gene has CDR1 LNHNV and CDR2 YYDKDF (reference sequence). V shed 0 bases and J 3 bases; nucleotides not matched to a gene: 2. The sequence was obtained from a woman between 40 and 55 years old in good health. Some clones in this sample may be carry-over from other donors' samples. Input material: PBMCs. The chain links TRBV15 to TRBJ2-7; TRBD2 aligns across 7 bases. The CDR3 sequence is CATSREGLNYEQYF. The CDR3 DNA sequence: TGTGCCACCAGCAGAGAGGGACTAAACTACGAGCAGTACTTC.